This T cell receptor (beta chain) was found in a study of post-analysis software for immune sequencing data (dated by TCRdb to 2015 to 2017). Study-wide context: Relapsing-remitting, secondary progressive and progressive-relapsing multiple sclerosis were recorded as disease courses, and subtype annotation was lacking for some patients. The patient repertoires were set against 10 or so previously published healthy control repertoires from donors whose ages ranged from roughly 6 to 26 years. A subset of samples was prepared in parallel using single-end sample barcoding, then pooled and co-amplified after Illumina adapter ligation. Study-wide findings and limitations: The control group was slightly older than the multiple sclerosis patient group. Patients showed significantly higher frequencies than controls for a few TRBV segments, among them TRBV5-6, TRBV5-1 and TRBV20-1. Normalized Chao1 diversity was significantly lower in multiple sclerosis patients than controls, suggesting substantial peripheral T-cell clonal expansion. When samples were clustered directly using the F measure, samples prepared in the same batch co-clustered strongly, which prompted a batch-effect correction.

Preparation of the library involved PCR. TCRdb records Illumina HiSeq 2500 as the sequencer. To reduce PCR and sequencing biases, unique molecular identifiers were incorporated into the TCR beta cDNA libraries. Approximately 500,000 cDNA molecules were obtained per 1 to 10 million input T cells, so each molecule approximated one T cell. Patient libraries were prepared and sequenced with the same protocol used for the earlier healthy control dataset. Within a given batch, samples were prepared together, multiplexed and sequenced on the same HiSeq lane. The study's own analysis went as follows. MIGEC handled the raw barcoded reads, throwing out single-read molecular identifier groups before consensus assembly and CDR3 extraction. VDJtools was used for post-analysis of the clonotype tables, and diversity was normalized by down-sampling every dataset to the size of the smallest sample. To correct batch-related cross-sample contamination, repertoire overlap clustering matched CDR3 amino acid sequences but not nucleotide sequences. TCRdb handled the public reads itself, with Q25 trimming in fastp and clone calling in MiXCR, and kept productive beta chains. Every distinct CDR3 protein forms one entry, paired with its most common genes and DNA. None of the V and J calls come from the authors' own analysis; TCRdb made them. The sample records roughly 700,000 distinct CDR3 sequences, 25% to 30% of which are singletons. Clones ranked in the top ten supply around 0.56% of the sample.

From the cysteine through the phenylalanine, the CDR3 covers 12 amino acids. Only CDR3 DNA is held: 36 bases, read in frame from base 1. Trimming accounts for 3 bases at V and 8 bases at J, while the number of junction bases matched to no gene is 3. To demonstrate the VDJtools post-analysis software, TCR beta repertoires were profiled from the peripheral blood of about 13 young patients with multiple sclerosis. The patients with multiple sclerosis were children and adolescents between roughly 6 and 17 years of age. This clonotype turned up a few times. The specificity of this receptor is unknown. Base-call qualities are not available, and no considerably larger clone is one nucleotide away.

The receptor's source is a girl aged 10 to 17 with multiple sclerosis. The sequenced sample consisted of blood. The sequence links TRBV12-3 or TRBV12-4 to TRBJ1-1, with TRBD1 identical over 7 junction bases. The CDR3 region has the sequence CASSFTGVEAFF. The bases are TGTGCCAGCAGTTTTACAGGGGTAGAAGCTTTCTTT.